The clone carrying this T cell receptor (beta chain) has just one count. The antigen is unknown. One base away lies a much larger clone, so this may be a sequencing read error. This sample is drawn from a study of identical twins. General study points: Twins' surplus sharing was weaker for beta out-of-frame sequences.

One entry per CDR3 protein results from TCRdb running MiXCR on the 5' RACE reads. The sample contains about 250,000 distinct CDR3 sequences, approximately 6.8% of which appear only once. The sample was also reused in another study, on yellow fever vaccine responses in identical twins.

The origin of this receptor is a woman under 30 in good health. Specimen: CD8+ T cells sorted from blood.

Written as DNA, the CDR3 is TGTGCCGGCAGAGCCTTAGCGGGGGACGGGAATGAGCAGTTCTTC. Its translation is CAGRALAGDGNEQFF. The V and J genes are TRBV2 and TRBJ2-1, with 9 bases matching TRBD2. The CDR3 is made up of 15 amino acids. CDR1 is SNHLY and CDR2 is FYNNEI in the germline V gene. Full variable domain (outside the CDR3, taken from reference TRBV2 and TRBJ2-1): EPEVTQTPSHQVTQMGQEVILRCVPISNHLYFYWYRQILGQKVEFLVSFYNNEISEKSEIFDDQFSVERPDGSNFTLKIRSTKLEDSAMYFCAGRALAGDGNEQFFGPGTRLTVL.